The T cell receptor (beta chain) under discussion was sequenced for a study of T cell responses to AZD1222 COVID-19 vaccine. Across the whole study: Second-dose timings of about 4 or about 12 weeks were pooled.

Study results and caveats: Regions left unmutated in variants are reportedly the target of nearly half of spike-specific TCRs. Repertoires in all cases were sampled only once the peak T cell response had passed. Spike-specific TCR depth and breadth grew after two AZD1222 doses.

The CDR3 runs 15 residues. Trimming pared 2 bases from V and 4 bases from J, leaving 14 bases between. Germline assignment: CDR1 MDHEN and CDR2 SYDVKM. As concerns this clone: The antigen is unknown.

Clones were read by immunoSEQ multiplex PCR, and TCRdb kept only the in-frame ones, dropping some. The repertoire consists of 150,000 to 200,000 clones, with almost 95% occurring once and the leading ten covering approximately 1.3%. The sequenced sample was peripheral blood, obtained on day 0 of AZD1222 vaccination. The rearrangement links TRBV28 to TRBJ1-1; D is possibly TRBD1 (5 bases). The receptor comes from an adult in good health. CDR3 coding DNA: TGTGCCAGCAGTTTAGTGGGGGTTGGGGCCACTGAAGCTTTCTTT. It encodes CASSLVGVGATEAFF.